Given below is one T cell receptor (beta chain) in context. This sample stems from a study of shared clonotypes between healthy human individuals. Each of the donors was a healthy adult who was HIV-negative and had not had a recent acute infection or vaccination. Germline CDR1 MNHEY, CDR2 SMNVEV (reference sequence). The CDR3 contains 14 residues. With 2 bases removed from V and 5 bases from J, the gap between germline ends came to 12 bases. Here immunoSEQ multiplex PCR was the method, and the copy in TCRdb shows in-frame clones only, minus some. The sample yields more than 900,000 clones, around 78% seen once.

Sequenced sample: memory CD4+ T cells from PBMCs. Documented subset: CD45RA-negative fraction. This chain links TRBV27 with TRBJ2-5, with D uncertain. This sequence was found in a man aged 18 to 29 in good health. Some clones in this sample may be carry-over from other donors' samples. The CDR3 reads CASSLVRMGETQYF. CDR3 sequence (DNA): TGTGCCAGCAGTTTAGTCCGTATGGGGGAGACCCAGTACTTC.